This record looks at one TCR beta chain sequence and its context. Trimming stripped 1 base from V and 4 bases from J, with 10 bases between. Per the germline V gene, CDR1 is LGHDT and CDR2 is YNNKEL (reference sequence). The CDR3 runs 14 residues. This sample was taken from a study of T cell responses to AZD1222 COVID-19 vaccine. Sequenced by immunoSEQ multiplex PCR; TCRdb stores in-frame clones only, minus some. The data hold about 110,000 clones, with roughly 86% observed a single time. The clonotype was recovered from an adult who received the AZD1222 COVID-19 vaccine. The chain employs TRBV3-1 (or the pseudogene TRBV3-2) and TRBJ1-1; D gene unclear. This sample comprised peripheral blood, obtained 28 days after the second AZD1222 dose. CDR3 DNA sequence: TGTGCCAGCAGCCAAGGGCAATGGGGCACTGAAGCTTTCTTT. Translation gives CASSQGQWGTEAFF.